These T cell receptor beta chains were read from a single sample in a study of monozygotic twins with cystic fibrosis. Profiled with immunoSEQ multiplex PCR; TCRdb holds only in-frame clones, not every one. The sample has about 12,000 clones, 85% seen once. The sequenced sample was blood. The receptor set was obtained from a man younger than 35 with cystic fibrosis. CDR3s include the opening cysteine and the closing phenylalanine or tryptophan. A D gene is named only where the DNA matches it firmly. For some rows the clone size is stated as once, few or many, or as a class when expanded; others skip it.

>TRBD2|TRBV7-6|NA|TRBJ2-5
TGTGCCAGCAGCTTAGACCAGACTAGCGGGAGAGAGACCCAGTACTTC
CASSLDQTSGRETQYF
>NA|TRBV29-1|NA|TRBJ1-4
TGCAGCGTGGCCGGGGCTAATGAAAAACTGTTTTTT
CSVAGANEKLFF
>TRBD1|TRBV6-1|NA|TRBJ1-5
TGTGCCAGCAGTCCGACAGGGGGCAATCAGCCCCAGCATTTT
CASSPTGGNQPQHF
>NA|TRBV7-6|few|TRBJ2-7
TGTGCCAGCAGCTCCGGCGACGAGCAGTACTTC
CASSSGDEQYF
>NA|TRBV5-1|NA|TRBJ1-6
TGCGCCAGCACCTCCGGCTCCTATAATTCACCCCTCCACTTT
CASTSGSYNSPLHF
>NA|TRBV14|NA|TRBJ1-6
TGTGCCAGCAGCCCGGGGACTAGCTCCTATAATTCACCCCTCCACTTT
CASSPGTSSYNSPLHF
>TRBD2|TRBV19|NA|TRBJ2-3
TGTGCCAGTAGACCACCCCCGGGGCTAGCGGGGACAAACTCGGCGCAGTATTTT
CASRPPPGLAGTNSAQYF
>NA|TRBV7-8|NA|TRBJ2-7
TGTGCCAGCAGCGCAAGGGGGGACGAGCAGTACTTC
CASSARGDEQYF
>NA|TRBV6-6|NA|TRBJ2-5
TGTGCCAGCATCCCCAGGGAATCCTCAGGGACCCAGTACTTC
CASIPRESSGTQYF
>NA|TRBV4-1|NA|TRBJ1-2
TGCGCCAGCAGCCATGTAGCCAGGGGCGATGGCTACACCTTC
CASSHVARGDGYTF
>NA|TRBV30|once|TRBJ2-3
TGTGCCTGGAGTGGACAGACCGATACGCAGTATTTT
CAWSGQTDTQYF
>NA|TRBV2|few|TRBJ1-2
TGTGCCAGCGCTGGAGGGGTGTACTATGGCTACACCTTC
CASAGGVYYGYTF
>NA|TRBV6-1|once|TRBJ2-7
TGTGCCAGCATCCTAGGGGAGGGGGCCTCCTACGAGCAGTACTTC
CASILGEGASYEQYF
>TRBD2|TRBV14|NA|TRBJ2-1
TGTGCCAGCAGCCCCTGGGGACTAGCGGGAGAACCAAATGAGCAGTTCTTC
CASSPWGLAGEPNEQFF
>NA|TRBV7-2|NA|TRBJ1-5
TGTGCCAGCAGCTTAGAGGCAGGCCATCAGCCCCAGCATTTT
CASSLEAGHQPQHF
>TRBD2|TRBV19|NA|TRBJ2-5
TGTGCCAGTAGCCCTAGTCAGACACTAGCGGGAGTTTCCCCGTCCTACTTC
CASSPSQTLAGVSPSYF
>NA|TRBV7-9|NA|TRBJ1-3
TGTGCCAGCAGCTTACTCGGGCACATCTCTGGAAACACCATATATTTT
CASSLLGHISGNTIYF
>NA|TRBV30|NA|TRBJ2-1
TGTGCCTGGAGTGTACGCCGGGGCTACAATGAGCAGTTCTTC
CAWSVRRGYNEQFF
>NA|TRBV10-3|once|TRBJ2-1
TGTGCCATCAGTGATATTATCGGGAAATCCTACAATGAGCAGTTCTTC
CAISDIIGKSYNEQFF
>NA|TRBV19|NA|TRBJ2-7
TGTGCCAGTAGTACCCGGACGGAAACCTACGAGCAGTACTTC
CASSTRTETYEQYF
>NA|TRBV7-9|NA|TRBJ1-3
TGTGCCAGCAGCCAAGGCTGGGGTTTTGGAAACACCATATATTTT
CASSQGWGFGNTIYF
>NA|TRBV4-3|NA|TRBJ1-2
TGCGCCAGCAGCCAAGATCTAGGCGGTTCCCGTACGCTCTGGGATGGCTACACCTTC
CASSQDLGGSRTLWDGYTF
>TRBD2|TRBV4-1|NA|TRBJ2-3
TGCGCCAGCAGCCAATACAGCGGGAGGCCTCTTAGCACAGATACGCAGTATTTT
CASSQYSGRPLSTDTQYF
>TRBD2|TRBV29-1|NA|TRBJ2-5
TGCAGCGGTAGCGGGGGGCTATGGGAAGAGACCCAGTACTTC
CSGSGGLWEETQYF
>NA|TRBV6-1|NA|TRBJ2-5
TGTGCCAGCACCCGGGGGGAGACCCAGTACTTC
CASTRGETQYF
>TRBD1|TRBV10-3|NA|TRBJ1-5
TGTGCCATCAGTGAGGGACAGGAGGGCAATCAGCCCCAGCATTTT
CAISEGQEGNQPQHF
>NA|TRBV4-1|NA|TRBJ2-7
TGCGCCAGCAGCCCGACTGGGACTCACTACGAGCAGTACTTC
CASSPTGTHYEQYF
>TRBD2|TRBV28|NA|TRBJ2-2
TGTGCCAGCAACCTTGGCTTGGCGGGGGTAAACACCGGGGAGCTGTTTTTT
CASNLGLAGVNTGELFF
>NA|TRBV9|NA|TRBJ2-3
TGTGCCAGCAGCGTAGATTCAGTAGATACGCAGTATTTT
CASSVDSVDTQYF
>NA|TRBV27|NA|TRBJ1-2
TGTGCCAGCAGTCCAAGGGGGGAAGGTGGCTACACCTTC
CASSPRGEGGYTF
>TRBD2|TRBV27|NA|TRBJ2-3
TGTGCCAGCACTCCTGGACTAGCGGGGCGCACAGATACGCAGTATTTT
CASTPGLAGRTDTQYF
>NA|TRBV6-1|NA|TRBJ2-5
TGTGCCAGCAGTGTAAGGGCTACCTACCAAGAGACCCAGTACTTC
CASSVRATYQETQYF
>NA|TRBV19|few|TRBJ1-1
TGTGCCAGTAGAGGGCGAGGGGGGGACACTGAAGCTTTCTTT
CASRGRGGDTEAFF
>TRBD2|TRBV30|NA|TRBJ2-7
TGTGCCTGGAGTCGGTCTAGCGGGAGGGTTGGCACCTACGAGCAGTACTTC
CAWSRSSGRVGTYEQYF
>TRBD2|TRBV7-7|NA|TRBJ2-5
TGTGCTAGCAGCGGGAGCGGGGGGAACAAAGAGACCCAGTACTTC
CASSGSGGNKETQYF
>NA|TRBV15|NA|TRBJ2-7
TGTGCCACCAGCAGTGCATTATACTACGAGCAGTACTTC
CATSSALYYEQYF
>NA|TRBV7-9|once|TRBJ2-5
TGTGCCAGCAGCTTTATAGGGGGAGAGACCCAGTACTTC
CASSFIGGETQYF
>NA|TRBV5-1|NA|TRBJ2-3
TGCGCCAGCAGCTTTGCCGGGGGGCGAGATACGCAGTATTTT
CASSFAGGRDTQYF
>NA|TRBV11-2|NA|TRBJ1-4
TGTGCCAGCAGCCTCCCCCGTTGGAGCCACGGGGAAAAACTGTTTTTT
CASSLPRWSHGEKLFF
>NA|TRBV6-4|NA|TRBJ2-2
TGTGCCAGCAGTGACTCCTTGGACAGACACACCGGGGAGCTGTTTTTT
CASSDSLDRHTGELFF
>NA|TRBV4-1|NA|TRBJ2-1
TGCGCCAGCAGCCCCGGTTTTCAAAATGAGCAGTTCTTC
CASSPGFQNEQFF
>NA|TRBV28|NA|TRBJ2-7
TGTGCCAGCAGTTTAGGCTCCCTCTACGAGCAGTACTTC
CASSLGSLYEQYF
>NA|TRBV10-3|NA|TRBJ2-5
TGTGCCACCGCTAGGACGGAACAAGAGACCCAGTACTTC
CATARTEQETQYF
>NA|TRBV19|NA|TRBJ1-1
TGTGCCAGTAGTATAGTAGACCGGGGGACTGAAGCTTTCTTT
CASSIVDRGTEAFF
>NA|TRBV9|NA|TRBJ2-3
TGTGCCAGCAGCGGTCCCATGCAAGATACGCAGTATTTT
CASSGPMQDTQYF
>NA|TRBV5-1|NA|TRBJ1-5
TGCGCCAGCAGTCCCCGAGGCGGGAATCAGCCCCAGCATTTT
CASSPRGGNQPQHF